The 10 T cell receptor beta chains in this list originate from one sample, sequenced in a study of regulatory T cells in long-lasting Graves disease. Through Arm-PCR of CDR3 regions and iRepertoire HTBI primers, TCR beta libraries were built. TCRdb processed the multiplex PCR reads anew with MiXCR; each CDR3 protein has one entry. The table records around 470,000 distinct CDR3 sequences, less than 15% of them present only once. Time point: newly diagnosed GD, antithyroid drugs for less than 3 months. Generation of the TCR library employed RNA extracted from PBMCs. These data are also associated with another study on T cells in Graves' hyperthyroidism and ophthalmopathy.

The starting material was peripheral blood mononuclear cells (PBMCs), obtained at new diagnosis, from a patient treated with antithyroid drugs. Receptors originate from a woman aged 45-60 years with Graves disease.

The rearrangement uses TRBV9 and TRBJ2-5, with TRBD2 identical over 16 bases. The CDR3 spans 18 residues. Losses at the gene ends were 0 bases for V and 5 bases for J; bases not matched to a gene: 7. Per germline, CDR1 SGDLS and CDR2 YYNGEE. CDR3 bases: TGTGCCAGCAGCGTAGGGGGACTAGCGGGAGGGCCGTGGGAGACCCAGTACTTC. Residues: CASSVGGLAGGPWETQYF.

The CDR3 DNA reads as TGTGCCTGGGGACAGGGGAACACTGAAGCTTTCTTT. Protein: CAWGQGNTEAFF. The rearrangement links TRBV30 to TRBJ1-1, with 8 bases matching TRBD1. The CDR3 covers 12 residues. V was pared by 5 bases and J by 1 base, with 0 bases of the junction left unmatched. Germline V CDR1 and CDR2: GTSNPN, SVGIG (reference sequence).

This clonotype was found a few times. In nucleotides, the CDR3 is TGCGCCAGCAGCTTGGGACAGGGGGCCCAATCACCCCTCCACTTT. This gives the protein CASSLGQGAQSPLHF. The chain is built from TRBV5-1 and TRBJ1-6; 10 nucleotides line up with TRBD1. The CDR3 spans 15 residues. Germline values: CDR1 SGHRS, CDR2 YFSETQ. V lost 0 bases and J lost 10; bases outside the gene matches: 4.

A few counts support this clonotype. A much larger clone differs from this one at a single base, so this may be a read error. V usage is TRBV7-2 and J usage is TRBJ2-1; 7 nucleotides match TRBD1. The DNA end favors TRBJ2-5, so the J call may be wrong. The V gene's germline CDR1 is SGHTA and CDR2 FQGNSA. The CDR3 contains 15 residues. The DNA of the CDR3 is TGTGCCAGCGGCTCCAACCCCGGGACAGTAGAGACCCAGTACTTC. Its protein is CASGSNPGTVETQYF.

This clonotype was observed many times. CDR3 nucleotide sequence: TGTGCCAGCAGTTACGCAAGTCGGTTCTCTGGGGCCAACGTCCTGACTTTC. Translated: CASSYASRFSGANVLTF. This sequence joins TRBV27 and TRBJ2-6; the D is unclear. This CDR3 comprises 17 residues. Trimming took 4 bases from V and 0 from J, leaving 13 bases between them. Germline-derived CDR1 and CDR2 are MNHEY and SMNVEV (reference sequence). Based on the CDR3 plus reference TRBV27 and TRBJ2-6, the full variable domain is EAQVTQNPRYLITVTGKKLTVTCSQNMNHEYMSWYRQDPGLGLRQIYYSMNVEVTDKGDVPEGYKVSRKEKRNFPLILESPSPNQTSLYFCASSYASRFSGANVLTFGAGSRLTVL.

This clonotype was detected many times. This rearrangement joins TRBV9 to TRBJ2-7, with D possibly TRBD2 on 6 matching bases. Germline assignment: CDR1 SGDLS and CDR2 YYNGEE. The V and J ends lost 0 bases and 4 bases respectively, with 14 bases between them. The CDR3 has 15 residues. The CDR3 DNA reads TGTGCCAGCAGCGTAGGGCCAGCGGGCGGTTACGAGCAGTACTTC. It yields the protein CASSVGPAGGYEQYF.

The DNA for the CDR3 is TGTGCCAGCAATCACGGCGAGACCCAGTACTTC. Translated: CASNHGETQYF. This chain joins TRBV6-1 and TRBJ2-5; D not resolved. The germline V gene encodes CDR1 MNHNS and CDR2 SASEGT. The CDR3 spans 11 residues. V was trimmed by 7 bases and J by 5 bases, leaving 8 bases between them.

At least ten counts were recorded for this clonotype. One end of the junction is discordant with germline, which a read error may explain. This sequence joins TRBV5-1 and TRBJ1-1; 7 positions match TRBD1. Germline V gives CDR1 SGHRS, CDR2 YFSETQ. This CDR3 spans 14 amino acids. DNA for the CDR3: TGTGCCAGCAGCTTAGGGACAGCGAACACTGAAGCTTTCTTT. Residues: CASSLGTANTEAFF.

This clonotype was detected a few times. The genes are TRBV3-1 and TRBJ2-1; 9 nucleotides agree with TRBD2. V lost 1 base and J lost 6; bases outside the gene matches: 16. From germline, CDR1 is LGHDT and CDR2 YNNKEL (reference sequence). This CDR3 is built from 19 residues. The CDR3 nucleotides are TGTGCCAGCAGCCAAGGGGGCTTTGTTCGACTAGCGGAACCCAATGAGCAGTTCTTC. Amino acids: CASSQGGFVRLAEPNEQFF.

This clonotype occurred many times. The rearrangement joins TRBV6-1 to TRBJ1-4; perhaps TRBD1 as D (6 bases). V dropped 6 bases and J dropped 0 bases, with 20 bases sitting between them. The length of the CDR3 is 18 residues. Germline values: CDR1 MNHNS, CDR2 SASEGT. CDR3 sequence: CASRPGQTGSATNEKLFF. Here the CDR3 DNA reads TGTGCCAGCAGGCCCGGACAGACAGGTTCTGCAACTAATGAAAAACTGTTTTTT.